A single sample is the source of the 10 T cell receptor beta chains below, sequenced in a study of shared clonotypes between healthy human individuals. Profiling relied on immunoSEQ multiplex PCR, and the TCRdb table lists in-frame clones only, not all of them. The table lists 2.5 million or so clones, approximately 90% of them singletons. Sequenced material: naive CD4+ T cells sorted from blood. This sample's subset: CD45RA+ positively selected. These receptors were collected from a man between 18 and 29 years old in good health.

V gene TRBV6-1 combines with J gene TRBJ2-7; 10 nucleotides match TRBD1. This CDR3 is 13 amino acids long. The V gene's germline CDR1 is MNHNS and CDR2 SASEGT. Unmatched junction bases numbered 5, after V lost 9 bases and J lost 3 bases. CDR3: CASLGQGGYEQYF. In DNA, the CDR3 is TGTGCCAGTCTAGGACAGGGGGGCTACGAGCAGTACTTC.

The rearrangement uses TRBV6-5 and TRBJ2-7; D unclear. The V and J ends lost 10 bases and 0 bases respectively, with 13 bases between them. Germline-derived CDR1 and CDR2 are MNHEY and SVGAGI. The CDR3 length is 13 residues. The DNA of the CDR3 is TGTGCCACCCGCCGAGGCATCTCCTACGAGCAGTACTTC. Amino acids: CATRRGISYEQYF.

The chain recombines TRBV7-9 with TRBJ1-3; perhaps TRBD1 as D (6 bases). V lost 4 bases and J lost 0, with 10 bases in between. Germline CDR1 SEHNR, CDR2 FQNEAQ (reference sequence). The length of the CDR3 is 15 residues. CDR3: CASSWGHPSGNTIYF. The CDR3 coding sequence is TGTGCCAGCAGCTGGGGACATCCCTCTGGAAACACCATATATTTT. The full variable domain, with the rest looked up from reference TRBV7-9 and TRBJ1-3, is DTGVSQNPRHKITKRGQNVTFRCDPISEHNRLYWYRQTLGQGPEFLTYFQNEAQLEKSRLLSDRFSAERPKGSFSTLEIQRTEQGDSAMYLCASSWGHPSGNTIYFGEGSWLTVV.

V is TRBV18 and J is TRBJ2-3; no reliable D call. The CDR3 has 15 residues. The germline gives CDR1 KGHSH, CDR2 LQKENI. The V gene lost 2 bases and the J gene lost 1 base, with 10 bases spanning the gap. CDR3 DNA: TGTGCCAGCTCACCAGAACCCGTTCGCACAGATACGCAGTATTTT. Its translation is CASSPEPVRTDTQYF. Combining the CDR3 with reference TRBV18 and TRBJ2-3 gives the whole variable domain NAGVMQNPRHLVRRRGQEARLRCSPMKGHSHVYWYRQLPEEGLKFMVYLQKENIIDESGMPKERFSAEFPKEGPSILRIQQVVRGDSAAYFCASSPEPVRTDTQYFGPGTRLTVL.

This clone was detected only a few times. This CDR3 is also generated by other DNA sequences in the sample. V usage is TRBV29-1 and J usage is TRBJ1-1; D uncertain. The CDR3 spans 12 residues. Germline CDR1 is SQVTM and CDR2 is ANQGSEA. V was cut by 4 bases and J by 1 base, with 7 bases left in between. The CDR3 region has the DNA TGCAGCGTTGGCCGGGGGAACACTGAAGCTTTCTTT. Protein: CSVGRGNTEAFF.

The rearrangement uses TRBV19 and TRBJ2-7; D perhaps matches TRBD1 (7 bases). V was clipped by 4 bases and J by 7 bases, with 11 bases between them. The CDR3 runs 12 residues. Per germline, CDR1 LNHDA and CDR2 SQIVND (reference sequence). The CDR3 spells CASSNPGGEQYF. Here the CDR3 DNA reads TGTGCCAGTAGTAATCCAGGGGGGGAGCAGTACTTC.

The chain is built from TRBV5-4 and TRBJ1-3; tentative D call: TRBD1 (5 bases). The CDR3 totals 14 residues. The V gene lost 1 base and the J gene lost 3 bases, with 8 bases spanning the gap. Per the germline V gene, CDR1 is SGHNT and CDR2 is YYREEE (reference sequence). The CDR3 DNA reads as TGTGCCAGCAGCTTGTTCCAGGGTGGAAACACCATATATTTT. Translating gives CASSLFQGGNTIYF.

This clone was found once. The CDR3 region has the DNA TGTGCCAGCAGCTTTTCGGGCCAAAATAATTCACCCCTCCACTTT. This gives the protein CASSFSGQNNSPLHF. V gene TRBV7-8 combines with J gene TRBJ1-6; the D is unclear. V was shortened by 3 bases and J by 5 bases, with 11 bases between the two germline ends. The length of the CDR3 is 15 residues. Germline CDR1 SGHVS, CDR2 FQNEAQ. Full variable domain (missing parts from reference TRBV7-8 and TRBJ1-6): GAGVSQSPRYKVAKRGQDVALRCDPISGHVSLFWYQQALGQGPEFLTYFQNEAQLDKSGLPSDRFFAERPEGSVSTLKIQRTQQEDSAVYLCASSFSGQNNSPLHFGNGTRLTVT.

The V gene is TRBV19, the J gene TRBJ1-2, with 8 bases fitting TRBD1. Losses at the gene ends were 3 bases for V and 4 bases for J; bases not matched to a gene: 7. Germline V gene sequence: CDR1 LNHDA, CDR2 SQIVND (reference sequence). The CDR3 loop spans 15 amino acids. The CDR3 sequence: CASSISQGAFYGYTF. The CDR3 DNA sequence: TGTGCCAGTAGTATTTCTCAGGGGGCGTTCTATGGCTACACCTTC.

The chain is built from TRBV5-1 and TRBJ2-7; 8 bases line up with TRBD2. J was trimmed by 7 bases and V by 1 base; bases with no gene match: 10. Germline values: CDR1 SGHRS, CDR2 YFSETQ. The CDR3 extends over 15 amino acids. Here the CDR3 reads CASSLPGTSRGEQYF. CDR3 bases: TGCGCCAGCAGCTTGCCGGGGACTAGTCGGGGGGAGCAGTACTTC.